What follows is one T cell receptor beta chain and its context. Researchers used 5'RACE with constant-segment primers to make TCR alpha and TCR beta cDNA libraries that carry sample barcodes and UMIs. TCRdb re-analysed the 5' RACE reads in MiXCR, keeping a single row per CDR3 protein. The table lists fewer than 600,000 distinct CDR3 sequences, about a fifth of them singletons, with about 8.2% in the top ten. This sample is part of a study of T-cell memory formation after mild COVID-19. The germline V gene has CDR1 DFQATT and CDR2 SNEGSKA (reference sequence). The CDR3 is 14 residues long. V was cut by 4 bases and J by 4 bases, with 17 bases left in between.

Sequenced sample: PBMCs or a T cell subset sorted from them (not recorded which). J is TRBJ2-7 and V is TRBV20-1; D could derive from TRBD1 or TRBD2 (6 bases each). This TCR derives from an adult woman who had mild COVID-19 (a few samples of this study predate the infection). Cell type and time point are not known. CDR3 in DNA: TGCAGTGCTAAGGGGGGCGGGATCCGATACGAGCAGTACTTC. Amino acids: CSAKGGGIRYEQYF.